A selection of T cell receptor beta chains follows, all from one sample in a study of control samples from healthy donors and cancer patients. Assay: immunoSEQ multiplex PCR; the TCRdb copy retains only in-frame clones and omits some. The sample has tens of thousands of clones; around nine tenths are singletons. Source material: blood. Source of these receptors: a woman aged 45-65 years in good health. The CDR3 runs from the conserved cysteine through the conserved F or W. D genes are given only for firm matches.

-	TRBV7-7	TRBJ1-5	CARRPGTYQPQHF	TGTGCCAGGCGACCGGGAACTTATCAGCCCCAGCATTTT
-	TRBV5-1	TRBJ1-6	CASSLDQVPNSPLHF	TGCGCCAGCAGCTTGGATCAAGTACCAAATTCACCCCTCCACTTT
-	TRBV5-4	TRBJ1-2	CASSLVGGSYGYTF	TGTGCCAGCAGCTTGGTTGGGGGAAGCTATGGCTACACCTTC
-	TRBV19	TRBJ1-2	CASMRGRSNYGYTF	TGTGCCAGTATGCGGGGCAGATCTAACTATGGCTACACCTTC
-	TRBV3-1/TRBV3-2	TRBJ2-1	CASSAGPSYNEQFF	TGTGCCAGCAGCGCAGGCCCATCCTACAATGAGCAGTTCTTC
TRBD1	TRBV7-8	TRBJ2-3	CASSLQTGGSTDTQYF	TGTGCCAGCAGCCTTCAGACAGGGGGGAGCACAGATACGCAGTATTTT
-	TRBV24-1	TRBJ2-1	CATSDLLDMPANEQFF	TGTGCCACCAGTGATTTGTTAGACATGCCGGCCAATGAGCAGTTCTTC
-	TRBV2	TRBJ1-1	CASIRYNTEAFF	TGTGCCAGCATACGGTATAACACTGAAGCTTTCTTT
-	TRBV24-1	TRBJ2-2	CATSDEGITGELFF	TGTGCCACCAGTGATGAGGGAATCACCGGGGAGCTGTTTTTT
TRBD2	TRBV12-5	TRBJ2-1	CASGLGTSGGEDEQFF	TGTGCTAGTGGTTTGGGGACTAGCGGGGGGGAGGATGAGCAGTTCTTC
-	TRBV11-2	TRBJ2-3	CASSSHGRNTDTQYF	TGTGCCAGCAGCTCCCATGGTCGCAACACAGATACGCAGTATTTT
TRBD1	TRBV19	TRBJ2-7	CASSILTGASYEQYF	TGTGCCAGTAGTATACTGACAGGGGCCTCCTACGAGCAGTACTTC
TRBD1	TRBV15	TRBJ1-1	CATSRETGPLNTEAFF	TGTGCCACCAGCAGAGAGACAGGGCCATTGAACACTGAAGCTTTCTTT
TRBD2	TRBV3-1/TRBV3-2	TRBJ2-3	CASSQRAGGTPAQYF	TGTGCCAGCAGCCAGAGAGCGGGGGGTACTCCCGCGCAGTATTTT
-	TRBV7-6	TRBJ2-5	CASSPGAGTSLRETQYF	TGTGCCAGCAGCCCCGGGGCCGGGACGAGTCTAAGAGAGACCCAGTACTTC
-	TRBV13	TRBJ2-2	CASARFATGELFF	TGTGCCAGCGCCCGATTTGCCACCGGGGAGCTGTTTTTT
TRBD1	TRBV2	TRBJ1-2	CASRSGTGDIGYTF	TGTGCCAGCAGATCCGGGACAGGGGATATAGGCTACACCTTC
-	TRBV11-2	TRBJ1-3	CASRGDFSGNTIYF	TGTGCCAGCAGGGGGGATTTCTCTGGAAACACCATATATTTT
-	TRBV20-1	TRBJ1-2	CSATLGYGYTF	TGCAGTGCTACCCTAGGTTATGGCTACACCTTC
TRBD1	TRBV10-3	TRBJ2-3	CAIRTGGTTGPLGDTQYF	TGTGCCATCAGGACAGGGGGTACGACGGGGCCCCTCGGAGATACGCAGTATTTT
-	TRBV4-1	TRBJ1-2	CASSQRLGNYGYTF	TGCGCCAGCAGCCAGCGACTTGGGAACTATGGCTACACCTTC
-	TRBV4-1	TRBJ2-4	CASSQDFEGLLNIQYF	TGCGCCAGCAGCCAAGACTTCGAGGGGTTACTAAACATTCAGTACTTC
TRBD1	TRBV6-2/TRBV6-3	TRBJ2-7	CASSPGQFSYEQYF	TGTGCCAGCAGCCCGGGACAGTTTTCCTACGAGCAGTACTTC
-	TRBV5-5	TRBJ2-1	CASSLGELDKQFF	TGTGCCAGCAGCCTCGGAGAGTTAGACAAGCAGTTCTTC
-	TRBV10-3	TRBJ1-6	CAISESGRLEVNSPLHF	TGTGCCATCAGTGAGTCGGGTCGGTTAGAGGTCAATTCACCCCTCCACTTT
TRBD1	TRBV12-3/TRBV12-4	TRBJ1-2	CASSSQGDYGYTF	TGTGCCAGCAGTTCTCAGGGGGACTATGGCTACACCTTC
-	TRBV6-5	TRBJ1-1	CASRDSGGTEAFF	TGTGCCAGCAGGGACAGCGGGGGCACCGAAGCTTTCTTT
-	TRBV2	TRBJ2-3	CASSDDGPKVTDTQYF	TGTGCCAGCAGTGACGACGGTCCCAAAGTCACAGATACGCAGTATTTT